Below, 18 T cell receptor beta chains from the same sample are listed, as sequenced in a study of T cell responses to AZD1222 COVID-19 vaccine. Sequencing was performed with immunoSEQ multiplex PCR; in TCRdb, only in-frame clones are kept and a portion is missing. The sample consists of 150,000 to 200,000 clones, almost 95% of them appearing once. The sequenced sample was peripheral blood, obtained on day 0 of AZD1222 vaccination. Receptors were obtained from an adult in good health.

This rearrangement joins TRBV12-3 or TRBV12-4 to TRBJ1-1; no definite D call. This CDR3 spans 13 amino acids. Trimming left V 3 bases short and J 5 bases short, with 10 bases between. The CDR3 region is CASSFGEGTEAFF. The CDR3 region has the DNA TGTGCCAGCAGTTTTGGCGAAGGGACTGAAGCTTTCTTT.

J is TRBJ2-2 and V is TRBV6-2 or TRBV6-3; TRBD1 aligns across 12 bases. V shed 6 bases, J shed 7 bases, and the junction held 18 bases outside the gene matches. CDR3 length: 19 residues. In germline, CDR1 is MNHEY, CDR2 SVGEGT. The CDR3: CASSTIPGQGAVRVGELFF. The CDR3 bases are TGTGCCAGCAGCACCATCCCGGGACAGGGGGCTGTGCGGGTCGGGGAGCTGTTTTTT.

This sequence joins TRBV6-5 and TRBJ1-1, with a possible D match to TRBD1 (6 bases). Trimming stripped 6 bases from V and 0 bases from J, with 11 bases between. This CDR3 is built from 14 residues. CDR1 and CDR2 from the germline V gene are MNHEY and SVGAGI. CDR3 region: CASRRDNMNTEAFF. CDR3 DNA: TGTGCCAGCAGAAGGGACAACATGAACACTGAAGCTTTCTTT.

This clone has a single count. The chain uses TRBV2 and TRBJ2-3; no clear D gene. The CDR3 is 12 amino acids. The V end lost 9 bases, the J end lost 2 bases, and 9 bases lay between the germline ends. Per germline, CDR1 SNHLY and CDR2 FYNNEI. CDR3 DNA sequence: TGTGCCAGTCTACGGAACACAGATACGCAGTATTTT. It specifies CASLRNTDTQYF.

This chain links TRBV3-1 (or the pseudogene TRBV3-2) with TRBJ1-1; 7 bases are a match to TRBD1. The germline V gene encodes CDR1 LGHDT and CDR2 YNNKEL (reference sequence). V gave up 4 bases and J gave up 7 bases; unmatched junction bases: 6. The CDR3 has 13 amino acids. CDR3 nucleotides: TGTGCCAGCAGCCGGACAGGAGGTAATGAAGCTTTCTTT. This sequence encodes CASSRTGGNEAFF.

This rearrangement joins TRBV19 to TRBJ2-2, with D tentatively TRBD1 or TRBD2 (7 bases each). This CDR3 contains 16 residues. CDR1 LNHDA and CDR2 SQIVND come from the germline V gene (reference sequence). The ends were cut back, 7 bases at V and 6 bases at J, with 21 bases in the middle. This CDR3 is CASTGGGGSRAGELFF. CDR3 in DNA: TGTGCCAGTACGGGGGGAGGGGGCAGTAGGGCCGGGGAGCTGTTTTTT.

The chain uses TRBV6-5 and TRBJ2-1; 9 nucleotides align to TRBD2. This CDR3 contains 14 residues. Per germline, CDR1 MNHEY and CDR2 SVGAGI. Trimming at V came to 3 bases and at J to 5 bases, leaving 2 bases not matched to a gene. The CDR3 DNA follows: TGTGCCAGCAGTTATCTAGCGGGAAACAATGAGCAGTTCTTC. Its protein is CASSYLAGNNEQFF.

This clone showed up just once. The chain is built from TRBV2 and TRBJ1-4, with no clear D. The CDR3 runs 13 residues. V shed 8 bases and J shed 4 bases, with 11 bases lying between them. Germline V gene lookup returns CDR1 SNHLY and CDR2 FYNNEI. CDR3 amino acids: CASGGSLNEKLFF. CDR3 in DNA: TGTGCCAGCGGTGGGTCGCTTAATGAAAAACTGTTTTTT.

The chain joins TRBV19 to TRBJ1-2, with D perhaps matching TRBD1 (5 bases). Looked up from germline, CDR1 is LNHDA and CDR2 is SQIVND (reference sequence). The V end was cut by 3 bases, the J end by 8 bases, with 10 bases between. The CDR3 consists of 12 residues. DNA for the CDR3: TGTGCCAGTAGTATTGGGGGGGACGGCTACACCTTC. Translation gives CASSIGGDGYTF.

The gene calls are TRBV30 and TRBJ2-7; D uncertain. Per the germline V gene, CDR1 is GTSNPN and CDR2 is SVGIG (reference sequence). The CDR3 has 12 residues. The germline V and J ends were trimmed by 5 bases and 7 bases, with 15 bases remaining between them. The chain's CDR3 is CAWAKTLREQYF. The CDR3 DNA is TGTGCCTGGGCAAAGACCTTGAGAGAGCAGTACTTC.

The V call is TRBV7-3, the J call TRBJ2-6; D possibly corresponds to TRBD1 (7 bases). Per germline, CDR1 SGHTA and CDR2 FQGTGA. V was pared by 5 bases and J by 0 bases, with 11 bases between. There are 16 residues in the CDR3. Here the CDR3 reads CASSGGTASGANVLTF. Here the CDR3 DNA reads TGTGCCAGCAGCGGAGGGACAGCCTCTGGGGCCAACGTCCTGACTTTC.

The V and J genes are TRBV4-1 and TRBJ2-2; either TRBD1 or TRBD2 may fit D (5 bases each). Germline V gene lookup returns CDR1 MGHRA and CDR2 YSYEKL. V lost 1 base and J 3 bases, leaving 6 bases between the germline ends. The CDR3 consists of 14 residues. CDR3 in amino acids: CASSQVGDTGELFF. The CDR3 bases are TGCGCCAGCAGCCAAGTGGGGGACACCGGGGAGCTGTTTTTT.

This clone showed up just a few times. This chain uses TRBV27 with TRBJ2-2, with D perhaps being TRBD1 or TRBD2 (5 bases each). The V and J ends lost 1 base and 8 bases respectively, with 11 bases between them. The CDR3 has 14 residues. CDR1 is MNHEY, CDR2 SMNVEV, per germline (reference sequence). The CDR3 loop is CASSLFRGVGELFF. The CDR3 nucleotides read TGTGCCAGCAGTTTATTTAGAGGGGTAGGGGAGCTGTTTTTT.

The CDR3 nucleotides are TGTGCCGGCCAGGGACTAGCGGATAATACTTTGGGGACGCAGTATTTT. Amino acids: CAGQGLADNTLGTQYF. J is TRBJ2-3 and V is TRBV2; 11 bases match TRBD2. V shed 11 bases, J shed 9 bases, and the junction held 19 bases outside the gene matches. In germline, CDR1 is SNHLY, CDR2 FYNNEI. The CDR3 has 16 amino acids.

In its sample, this clone was seen once. The V gene is TRBV29-1, the J gene TRBJ1-2, with D perhaps matching TRBD1 (5 bases). Deletions cut 7 bases from V and 4 bases from J, with 16 bases between. The CDR3 is 13 amino acids. Germline V lookup: CDR1 SQVTM, CDR2 ANQGSEA. Written as DNA, the CDR3 is TGCAGCGCAACATACAGGCTCTCCTATGGCTACACCTTC. Translated: CSATYRLSYGYTF. The full variable domain, completed using reference TRBV29-1 and TRBJ1-2, is SAVISQKPSRDICQRGTSLTIQCQVDSQVTMMFWYRQQPGQSLTLIATANQGSEATYESGFVIDKFPISRPNLTFSTLTVSNMSPEDSSIYLCSATYRLSYGYTFGSGTRLTVV.

The chain uses TRBV28 and TRBJ1-2; D unresolved. Trimming pared 3 bases from V and 6 bases from J, leaving 8 bases between. Germline V gene lookup returns CDR1 MDHEN and CDR2 SYDVKM. This CDR3 is built from 12 residues. The CDR3 coding sequence is TGTGCCAGCAGTTTCCGCGGCAATGGCTACACCTTC. Translating it yields CASSFRGNGYTF.

The V and J genes are TRBV13 and TRBJ2-1; unclear D gene. The CDR3 spans 13 residues. The germline CDR1 and CDR2 sequences are PRHDT and FYEKMQ (reference sequence). Trimming took off 8 bases at V and 4 bases at J, with 12 bases between the two ends. CDR3 protein: CASGNLNYNEQFF. The CDR3 DNA sequence: TGTGCCAGCGGAAATTTAAATTACAATGAGCAGTTCTTC.

The chain combines TRBV6-6 with TRBJ1-1, with D uncertain. The CDR3 loop spans 13 amino acids. The germline CDR1 and CDR2 sequences are MNHNY and SVGAGI (reference sequence). The V gene lost 3 bases and the J gene lost 7 bases, with 12 bases spanning the gap. In nucleotides, the CDR3 is TGTGCCAGCAGTTATAAGGAGAATGATGAAGCTTTCTTT. Amino acids: CASSYKENDEAFF.